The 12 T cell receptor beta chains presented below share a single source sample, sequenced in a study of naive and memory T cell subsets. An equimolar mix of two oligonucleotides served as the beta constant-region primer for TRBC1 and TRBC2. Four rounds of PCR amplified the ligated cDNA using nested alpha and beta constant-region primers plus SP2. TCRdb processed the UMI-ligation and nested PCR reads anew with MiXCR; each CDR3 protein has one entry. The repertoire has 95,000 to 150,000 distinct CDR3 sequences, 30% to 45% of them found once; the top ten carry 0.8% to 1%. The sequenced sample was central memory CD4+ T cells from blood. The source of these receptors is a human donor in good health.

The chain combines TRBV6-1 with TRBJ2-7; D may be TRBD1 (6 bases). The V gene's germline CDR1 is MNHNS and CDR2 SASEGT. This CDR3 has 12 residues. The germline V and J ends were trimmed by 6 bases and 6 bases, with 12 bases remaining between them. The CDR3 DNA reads TGTGCCAGCAGACCAGGGACATTCGAGCAGTACTTC. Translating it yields CASRPGTFEQYF.

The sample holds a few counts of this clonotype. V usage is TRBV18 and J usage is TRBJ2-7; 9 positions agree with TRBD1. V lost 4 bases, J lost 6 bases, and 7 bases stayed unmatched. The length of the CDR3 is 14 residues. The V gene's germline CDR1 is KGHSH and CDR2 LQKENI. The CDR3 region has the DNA TGTGCCAGCTCACTAAGGACAGGGGACGGCGAGCAGTACTTC. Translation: CASSLRTGDGEQYF.

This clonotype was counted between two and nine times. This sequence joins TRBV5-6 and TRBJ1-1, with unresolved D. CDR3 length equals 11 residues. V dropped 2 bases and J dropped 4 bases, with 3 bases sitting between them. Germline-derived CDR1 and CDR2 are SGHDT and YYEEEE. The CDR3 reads CASSLTTEAFF. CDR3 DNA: TGTGCCAGCAGCTTAACCACTGAAGCTTTCTTT.

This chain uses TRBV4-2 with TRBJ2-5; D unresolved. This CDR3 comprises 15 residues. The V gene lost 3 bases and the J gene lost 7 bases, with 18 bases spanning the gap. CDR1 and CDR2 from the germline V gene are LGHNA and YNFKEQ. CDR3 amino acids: CASSQGRGGVSTQYF. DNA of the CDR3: TGTGCCAGCAGCCAGGGTCGAGGCGGAGTCTCGACCCAGTACTTC.

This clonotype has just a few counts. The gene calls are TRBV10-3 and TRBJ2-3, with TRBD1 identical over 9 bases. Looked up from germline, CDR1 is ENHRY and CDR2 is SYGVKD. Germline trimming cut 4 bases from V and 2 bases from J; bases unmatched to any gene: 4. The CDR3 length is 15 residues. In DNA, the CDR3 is TGTGCCATCAGTGGGGGGGACAGGGCCACAGATACGCAGTATTTT. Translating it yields CAISGGDRATDTQYF.

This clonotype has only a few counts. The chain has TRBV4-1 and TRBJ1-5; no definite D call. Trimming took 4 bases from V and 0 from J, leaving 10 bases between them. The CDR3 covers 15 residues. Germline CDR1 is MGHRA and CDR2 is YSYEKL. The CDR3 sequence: CASSPTFSSNQPQHF. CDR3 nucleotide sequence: TGCGCCAGCAGCCCAACTTTTAGTAGCAATCAGCCCCAGCATTTT.

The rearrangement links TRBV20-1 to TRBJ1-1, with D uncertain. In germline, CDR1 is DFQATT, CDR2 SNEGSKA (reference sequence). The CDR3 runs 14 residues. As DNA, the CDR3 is TGCAGGGTACGTTCCTCGGTTCTGAACACTGAAGCTTTCTTT. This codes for CRVRSSVLNTEAFF.

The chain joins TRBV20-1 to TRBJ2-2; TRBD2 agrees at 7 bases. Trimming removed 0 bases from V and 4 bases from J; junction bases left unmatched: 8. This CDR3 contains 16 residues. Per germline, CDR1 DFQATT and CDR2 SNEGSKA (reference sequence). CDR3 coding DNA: TGCAGTGCTAGAGATCCCGCGGGAGTAGGCACCGGGGAGCTGTTTTTT. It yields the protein CSARDPAGVGTGELFF.

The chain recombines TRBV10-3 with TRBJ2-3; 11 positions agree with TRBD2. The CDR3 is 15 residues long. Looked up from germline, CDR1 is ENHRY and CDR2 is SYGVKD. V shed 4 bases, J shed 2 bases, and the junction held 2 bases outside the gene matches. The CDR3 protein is CAISGGLAVTDTQYF. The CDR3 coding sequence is TGTGCCATCAGTGGGGGACTAGCGGTCACAGATACGCAGTATTTT.

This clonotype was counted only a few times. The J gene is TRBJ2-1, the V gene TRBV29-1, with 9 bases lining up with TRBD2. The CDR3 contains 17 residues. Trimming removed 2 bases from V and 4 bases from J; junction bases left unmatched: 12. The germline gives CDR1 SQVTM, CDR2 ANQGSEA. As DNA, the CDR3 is TGCAGCGTTGAACGGAGCGGGAGGTATCCCTCATACAATGAGCAGTTCTTC. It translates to CSVERSGRYPSYNEQFF.

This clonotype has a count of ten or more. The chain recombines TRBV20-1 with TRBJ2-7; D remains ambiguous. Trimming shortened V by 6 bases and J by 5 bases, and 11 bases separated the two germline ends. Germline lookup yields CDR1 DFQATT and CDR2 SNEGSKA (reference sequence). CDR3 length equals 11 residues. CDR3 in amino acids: CSARIVNEQYF. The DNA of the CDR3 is TGCAGTGCGAGAATCGTCAACGAGCAGTACTTC.

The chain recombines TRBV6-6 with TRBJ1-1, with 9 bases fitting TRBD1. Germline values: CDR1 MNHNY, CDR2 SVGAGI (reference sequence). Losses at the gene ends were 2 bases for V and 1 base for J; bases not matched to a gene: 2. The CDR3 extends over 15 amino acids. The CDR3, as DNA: TGTGCCAGCAGTTACGCGGGACAGGGGAACACTGAAGCTTTCTTT. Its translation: CASSYAGQGNTEAFF.